A single T cell receptor (beta chain) is shown here with its context. TCRdb used MiXCR to reprocess the 5' RACE reads, holding one entry per CDR3 protein. The sample records under 450,000 distinct CDR3 sequences, roughly 19% being singletons. The data belong to a study of T-cell memory formation after mild COVID-19. The receptor was derived from a man younger than 30 who had mild COVID-19 (a few samples of this study predate the infection). Cell type and time point are not known. Source material: PBMCs or a T cell subset sorted from them (not recorded which).

In DNA, the CDR3 is TGCGCCAGCAGCTTGGTCAGGGCTCCGGCCGGGGAGCTGTTTTTT. The encoded protein is CASSLVRAPAGELFF. V is TRBV5-1 and J is TRBJ2-2, with a possible D match to TRBD1 (5 bases). V lost 0 bases, J lost 6 bases, and 12 bases lay in between. CDR1 is SGHRS and CDR2 is YFSETQ in the germline V gene. The CDR3 is made up of 15 amino acids.